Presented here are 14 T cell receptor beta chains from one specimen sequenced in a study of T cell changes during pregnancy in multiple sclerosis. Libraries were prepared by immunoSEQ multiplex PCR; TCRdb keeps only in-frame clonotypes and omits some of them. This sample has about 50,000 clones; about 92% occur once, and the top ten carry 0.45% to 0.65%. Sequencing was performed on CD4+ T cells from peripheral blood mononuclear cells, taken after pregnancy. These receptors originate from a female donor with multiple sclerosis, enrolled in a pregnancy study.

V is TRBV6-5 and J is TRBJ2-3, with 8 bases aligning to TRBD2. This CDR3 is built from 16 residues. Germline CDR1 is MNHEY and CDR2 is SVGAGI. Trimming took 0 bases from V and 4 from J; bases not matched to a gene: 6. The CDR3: CASSYSRPAGADTQYF. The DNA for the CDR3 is TGTGCCAGCAGTTACTCGAGGCCAGCGGGAGCAGATACGCAGTATTTT.

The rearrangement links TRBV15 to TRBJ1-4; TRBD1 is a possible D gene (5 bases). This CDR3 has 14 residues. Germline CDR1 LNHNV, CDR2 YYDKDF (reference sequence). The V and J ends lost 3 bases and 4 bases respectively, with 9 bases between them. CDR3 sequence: CATSSSGFNEKLFF. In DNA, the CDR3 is TGTGCCACCAGCAGCTCAGGGTTTAATGAAAAACTGTTTTTT.

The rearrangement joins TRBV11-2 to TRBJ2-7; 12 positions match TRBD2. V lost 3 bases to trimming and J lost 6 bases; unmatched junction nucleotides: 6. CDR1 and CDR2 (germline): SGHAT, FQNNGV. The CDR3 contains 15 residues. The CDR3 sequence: CASSLGLAGLSEQYF. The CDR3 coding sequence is TGTGCCAGCAGCTTGGGACTAGCGGGCCTCTCCGAGCAGTACTTC.

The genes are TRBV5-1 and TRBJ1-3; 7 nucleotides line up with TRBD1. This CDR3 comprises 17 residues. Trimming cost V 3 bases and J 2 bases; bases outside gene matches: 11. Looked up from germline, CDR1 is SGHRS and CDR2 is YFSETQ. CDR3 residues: CASSWGSRGNTGNTIYF. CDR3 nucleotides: TGCGCCAGCAGCTGGGGGAGCAGGGGGAATACTGGAAACACCATATATTTT.

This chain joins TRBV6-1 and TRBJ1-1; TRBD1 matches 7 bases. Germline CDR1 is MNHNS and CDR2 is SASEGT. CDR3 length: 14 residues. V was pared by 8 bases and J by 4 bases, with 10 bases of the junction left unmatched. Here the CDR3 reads CASRISGQFTEAFF. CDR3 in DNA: TGTGCCAGCCGAATATCGGGACAGTTCACTGAAGCTTTCTTT.

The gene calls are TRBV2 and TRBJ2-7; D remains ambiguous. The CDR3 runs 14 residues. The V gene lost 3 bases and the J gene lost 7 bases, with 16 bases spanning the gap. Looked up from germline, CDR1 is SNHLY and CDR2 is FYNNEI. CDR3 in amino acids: CASSETPLLREQYF. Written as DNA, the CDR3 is TGTGCCAGCAGTGAGACTCCCCTCCTAAGGGAGCAGTACTTC.

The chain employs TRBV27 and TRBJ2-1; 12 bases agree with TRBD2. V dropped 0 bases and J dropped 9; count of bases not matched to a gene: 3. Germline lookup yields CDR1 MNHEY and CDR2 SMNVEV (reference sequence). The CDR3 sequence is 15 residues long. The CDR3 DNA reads TGTGCCAGCAGTTTATCTAGACTAGCGGGAGTTGAGCAGTTCTTC. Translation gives CASSLSRLAGVEQFF.

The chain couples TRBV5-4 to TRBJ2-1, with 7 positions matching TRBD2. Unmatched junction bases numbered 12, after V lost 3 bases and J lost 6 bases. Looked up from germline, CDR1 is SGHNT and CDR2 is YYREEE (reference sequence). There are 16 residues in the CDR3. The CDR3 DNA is TGTGCCAGCAGCTCAGCCGGGACTACACTCGCCAATGAGCAGTTCTTC. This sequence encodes CASSSAGTTLANEQFF.

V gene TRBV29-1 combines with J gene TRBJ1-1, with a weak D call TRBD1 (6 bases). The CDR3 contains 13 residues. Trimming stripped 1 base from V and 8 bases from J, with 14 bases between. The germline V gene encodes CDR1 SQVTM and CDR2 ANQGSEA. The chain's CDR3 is CSVEVSVQGEAFF. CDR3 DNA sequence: TGCAGCGTTGAAGTGAGTGTTCAGGGGGAAGCTTTCTTT.

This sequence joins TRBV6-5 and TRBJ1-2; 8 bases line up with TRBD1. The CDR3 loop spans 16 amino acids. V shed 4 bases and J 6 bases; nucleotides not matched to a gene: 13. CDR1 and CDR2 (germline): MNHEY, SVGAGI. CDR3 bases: TGTGCCAGCAGTTTGCGTTGGACAGGGAGTAGGAATGGCTACACCTTC. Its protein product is CASSLRWTGSRNGYTF.

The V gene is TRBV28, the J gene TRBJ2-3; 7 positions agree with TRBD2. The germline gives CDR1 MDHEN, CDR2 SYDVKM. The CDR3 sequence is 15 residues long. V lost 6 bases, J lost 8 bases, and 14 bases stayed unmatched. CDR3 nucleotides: TGTGCCAGCAGCTTGAGCGGGATCGATTGGGGTACGCAGTATTTT. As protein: CASSLSGIDWGTQYF.

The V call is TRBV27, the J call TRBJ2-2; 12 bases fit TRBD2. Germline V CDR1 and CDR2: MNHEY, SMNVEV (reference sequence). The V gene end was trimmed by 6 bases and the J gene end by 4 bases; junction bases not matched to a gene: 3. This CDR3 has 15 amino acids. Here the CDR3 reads CASRLAGGRTGELFF. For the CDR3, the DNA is TGTGCCAGCAGGCTAGCGGGAGGGCGCACCGGGGAGCTGTTTTTT.

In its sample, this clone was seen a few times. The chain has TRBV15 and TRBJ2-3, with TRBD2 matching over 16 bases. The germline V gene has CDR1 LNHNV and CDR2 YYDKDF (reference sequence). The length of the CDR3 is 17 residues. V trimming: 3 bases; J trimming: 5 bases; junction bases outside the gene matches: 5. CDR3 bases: TGTGCCACCAGCAGGGGACTAGCGGGAGGGCGGGTAGATACGCAGTATTTT. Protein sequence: CATSRGLAGGRVDTQYF.

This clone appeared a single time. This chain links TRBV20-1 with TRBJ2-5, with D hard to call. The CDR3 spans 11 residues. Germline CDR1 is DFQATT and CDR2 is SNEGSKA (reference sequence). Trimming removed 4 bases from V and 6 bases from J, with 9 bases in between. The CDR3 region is CSAIGGKTQYF. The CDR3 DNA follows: TGCAGTGCTATCGGTGGTAAGACCCAGTACTTC.